This TCR beta chain was found in a study of shared clonotypes between healthy human individuals. Data came from immunoSEQ multiplex PCR; TCRdb stores just in-frame clones and leaves some out. The table lists 600,000 or so clones, roughly 98% of them singletons. This clone was found once. Terminally differentiated effector memory CD45RA+ cells were excluded from the naive CD8 cells, which were CD45RO-negative and positively selected for CCR7. Germline assignment: CDR1 SGHTA and CDR2 FQGNSA. The length of the CDR3 is 14 residues. V was pared by 2 bases and J by 3 bases, with 0 bases of the junction left unmatched.

The sample comprised naive CD8+ T cells sorted from blood. The receptor's source is a man aged 25-45 years in good health. The V gene is TRBV7-2, the J gene TRBJ2-5; 10 nucleotides agree with TRBD2. The CDR3 sequence: CASSLLAGEETQYF. The CDR3, as DNA: TGTGCCAGCAGCTTACTAGCGGGAGAAGAGACCCAGTACTTC.